This TCR beta chain was found in a study of metastatic and nonmetastatic thyroid tumors. Study results and caveats: It was reportedly found that TCR beta diversity was significantly higher in malignant thyroid tumors than in benign nodules, a difference seen in both blood and tumor samples.

From the PCR reads, TCRdb re-called clones with MiXCR. The sample has 10,000 to 15,000 clones; 27% are singletons. Points on this clone: Its antigen remains unknown.

This CDR3 region has 15 residues. Per germline, CDR1 SGHRS and CDR2 YFSETQ. The V and J ends lost 0 bases and 10 bases, in that order; junction bases with no gene match: 9. Prior to thyroid surgery, none of the patients had received any treatment. The chain has TRBV5-1 and TRBJ2-1; 8 bases align to TRBD2. The specimen was tumor tissue. This clonotype originated in a female donor with papillary thyroid cancer or a benign thyroid nodule (not recorded which). Some clones in this sample may be carry-over from other donors' samples. The DNA of the CDR3 is TGCGCCAGCAGCTTGGTCGGGAGGGCCGGCTCCGAGCAGTTCTTC. Translation: CASSLVGRAGSEQFF.